These 14 T cell receptor beta chains share one sample of origin, sequenced in a study of blood T cell repertoires in COVID-19. Data came from immunoSEQ multiplex PCR; TCRdb stores just in-frame clones and leaves some out. The sample lists about 180,000 clones; around 87% were seen once. The sequenced sample consisted of peripheral blood. The receptors shown here come from a man aged 35 to 55 with active or convalescent COVID-19.

This chain connects TRBV30 to TRBJ1-3; D gene ambiguous. The CDR3 runs to 13 residues. Trimming pared 1 base from V and 4 bases from J, leaving 8 bases between. The germline gives CDR1 GTSNPN, CDR2 SVGIG (reference sequence). The CDR3 reads CAWSGELGNTIYF. CDR3 nucleotide sequence: TGTGCCTGGAGTGGAGAGTTGGGAAACACCATATATTTT.

The rearrangement joins TRBV9 to TRBJ1-3; unclear D gene. There are 16 residues in the CDR3. The germline gives CDR1 SGDLS, CDR2 YYNGEE. With 3 bases removed from V and 0 bases from J, the gap between germline ends came to 13 bases. CDR3 in DNA: TGTGCCAGCAGCGCAACGCAGATCCTCTCTGGAAACACCATATATTTT. Translation gives CASSATQILSGNTIYF. Together with reference TRBV9 and TRBJ1-3, the CDR3 gives the full variable domain: DSGVTQTPKHLITATGQRVTLRCSPRSGDLSVYWYQQSLDQGLQFLIQYYNGEERAKGNILERFSAQQFPDLHSELNLSSLELGDSALYFCASSATQILSGNTIYFGEGSWLTVV.

The CDR3 protein is CASSKGTDSYGYTF. The CDR3 DNA sequence: TGTGCCAGTAGTAAGGGGACAGATTCCTATGGCTACACCTTC. J is TRBJ1-2 and V is TRBV19; TRBD1 matches at 7 bases. V shed 4 bases, J shed 4 bases, and the junction held 6 bases outside the gene matches. From germline, CDR1 is LNHDA and CDR2 SQIVND (reference sequence). The CDR3 length is 14 residues.

J is TRBJ1-6 and V is TRBV28, with D possibly being TRBD1 (6 bases). The germline CDR1 and CDR2 sequences are MDHEN and SYDVKM. V gave up 8 bases and J gave up 7 bases, with 12 bases separating them. The CDR3 has 13 amino acids. In nucleotides, the CDR3 is TGTGCCAGCCTAGACAGGACAAATTCACCCCTCCACTTT. Its protein product is CASLDRTNSPLHF. The complete variable domain, with remaining parts taken from reference TRBV28 and TRBJ1-6, reads DVKVTQSSRYLVKRTGEKVFLECVQDMDHENMFWYRQDPGLGLRLIYFSYDVKMKEKGDIPEGYSVSREKKERFSLILESASTNQTSMYLCASLDRTNSPLHFGNGTRLTVT.

The rearrangement uses TRBV24-1 and TRBJ1-3; D ambiguous. The V end was cut by 3 bases, the J end by 0 bases, with 8 bases between. The CDR3 totals 15 residues. Looked up from germline, CDR1 is KGHDR and CDR2 is SFDVKD. The CDR3 region has the DNA TGTGCCACCAGTGATAGTACAGTCTCTGGAAACACCATATATTTT. The encoded protein is CATSDSTVSGNTIYF.

The rearrangement uses TRBV11-3 and TRBJ2-1; 15 bases agree with TRBD2. There are 17 residues in the CDR3. Germline values: CDR1 SGHNT, CDR2 YENEEA. Trimming took 4 bases from V and 3 from J; bases not matched to a gene: 4. Here the CDR3 reads CASSSGTSGGYYNEQFF. Written as DNA, the CDR3 is TGTGCCAGCAGCTCCGGGACTAGCGGGGGGTACTACAATGAGCAGTTCTTC.

This chain uses TRBV28 with TRBJ1-1, with 7 bases that match TRBD1. Unmatched junction bases numbered 11, after V lost 6 bases and J lost 7 bases. Germline values: CDR1 MDHEN, CDR2 SYDVKM. The length of the CDR3 is 14 residues. DNA of the CDR3: TGTGCCAGCAGGAGACTCTCTGGGACAGATGAAGCTTTCTTT. It encodes CASRRLSGTDEAFF.

This chain uses TRBV10-2 with TRBJ2-2; tentatively, D is TRBD1 (6 bases). The length of the CDR3 is 14 residues. The germline V gene has CDR1 WSHSY and CDR2 SAAADI. Trimming stripped 10 bases from V and 1 base from J, with 13 bases between. DNA of the CDR3: TGCGCCACCCAGGGCAGGGGGAACACCGGGGAGCTGTTTTTT. The encoded protein is CATQGRGNTGELFF.

V gene TRBV27 combines with J gene TRBJ2-2; 8 positions match TRBD2. CDR3 size: 17 residues. V trimming: 3 bases; J trimming: 7 bases; junction bases outside the gene matches: 13. Germline assignment: CDR1 MNHEY and CDR2 SMNVEV (reference sequence). CDR3 sequence reads: CASSFMRFGGAGGELFF. In DNA form, the CDR3 reads TGTGCCAGCAGTTTTATGAGGTTCGGGGGGGCCGGCGGGGAGCTGTTTTTT.

This clone is a singleton in its sample. The chain has TRBV9 and TRBJ1-4, with 10 bases that match TRBD1. J was trimmed by 0 bases and V by 4 bases; bases with no gene match: 3. Per germline, CDR1 SGDLS and CDR2 YYNGEE. This CDR3 has 16 amino acids. The CDR3 reads CASSYGTGATNEKLFF. The DNA for the CDR3 is TGTGCCAGCAGCTATGGGACAGGGGCAACTAATGAAAAACTGTTTTTT.

With respect to this clone: The same CDR3 can be traced to other DNA sequences in this sample. V usage is TRBV6-5 and J usage is TRBJ2-2, with no clear D. With 9 bases removed from V and 4 bases from J, the gap between germline ends came to 15 bases. The CDR3 spans 14 residues. Germline-derived CDR1 and CDR2 are MNHEY and SVGAGI. Here the CDR3 DNA reads TGTGCCAGTAACCCGAGGTGGATCACCGGGGAGCTGTTTTTT. Translating gives CASNPRWITGELFF.

The genes are TRBV30 and TRBJ2-2, with 9 bases aligning to TRBD1. V shed 0 bases, J shed 6 bases, and the junction held 26 bases outside the gene matches. Germline values: CDR1 GTSNPN, CDR2 SVGIG (reference sequence). This CDR3 contains 22 residues. Here the CDR3 DNA reads TGTGCCTGGAGTGTAATGGATGTCTACCTGGAACCGGGACAGGGCACGGCCGGGGAGCTGTTTTTT. It is translated as CAWSVMDVYLEPGQGTAGELFF.

V and J are TRBV9 and TRBJ2-7, with a possible D match to TRBD1 (6 bases). Germline loops: CDR1 SGDLS, CDR2 YYNGEE. The V gene lost 0 bases and the J gene lost 12 bases, with 13 bases spanning the gap. CDR3 size: 12 residues. The CDR3 nucleotides are TGTGCCAGCAGCGTAGGGGGACATCAACTGTACTTC. It yields the protein CASSVGGHQLYF.

A word on this clone: This sample also contains other DNA sequences that code for the same CDR3. This chain links TRBV7-3 with TRBJ1-1; no clear D. This CDR3 has 13 amino acids. CDR1 SGHTA and CDR2 FQGTGA come from the germline V gene. The germline V and J ends were trimmed by 5 bases and 1 base, with 8 bases remaining between them. The DNA of the CDR3 is TGTGCCAGCAGCCCCGGAGCGAACACTGAAGCTTTCTTT. The encoded protein is CASSPGANTEAFF.